This entry lists 5 T cell receptor beta chains sequenced from one sample in a study of tumor-infiltrating lymphocytes in glioblastoma multiforme. TCRB libraries came from RNA via three nested multiplex PCR rounds. TCRdb re-called the multiplex PCR reads with MiXCR, one entry per CDR3 protein. The table has roughly 15,000 distinct CDR3 sequences, around 72% seen once; the top ten hold approximately 40%. Sequenced input: brain tumor tissue. These receptors all stem from a male donor with glioblastoma.

In the case of this clonotype: The CDR3 ends on some other residue instead of the conserved phenylalanine or tryptophan, so this is likely a read error. V gene TRBV20-1 combines with J gene TRBJ2-1; D is unresolved. The CDR3 length is 16 residues. Trimming took 1 base from V and 8 from J, leaving 21 bases between them. The germline gives CDR1 DFQATT, CDR2 SNEGSKA (reference sequence). Written as DNA, the CDR3 is TGCAGTGCTAGAGGATCTAATCACCTCCTACTCGATGAGCAGTTCTAC. Translated, it gives CSARGSNHLLLDEQFY.

Concerning this clonotype itself: A read error is possible here, since a much larger clone lies one base away. This sequence joins TRBV11-2 and TRBJ2-1, with no clear D. CDR1 and CDR2 from the germline V gene are SGHAT and FQNNGV. The length of the CDR3 is 13 residues. V lost 9 bases, J lost 6 bases, and 15 bases lay in between. This CDR3 is CARSLSPTNEQFF. The CDR3 coding sequence is TGTGCCAGAAGCCTCTCCCCAACCAATGAGCAGTTCTTC.

A remark on this clonotype: Germline and junction disagree at one end, which may indicate a read error. The chain recombines TRBV14 with TRBJ2-3, with D perhaps TRBD2 (5 bases). The CDR3 runs to 13 residues. Germline V gene lookup returns CDR1 SGHDN and CDR2 FVKESK. CDR3: CARSPDFSDTQYF. For the CDR3, the DNA is TGTGCCAGGAGCCCGGACTTCTCAGATACGCAGTATTTT.

This clonotype was found a few times. The chain combines TRBV20-1 with TRBJ1-6; tentatively, D is TRBD1 (5 bases). Trimming removed 6 bases from V and 8 bases from J, with 20 bases in between. Germline loops: CDR1 DFQATT, CDR2 SNEGSKA (reference sequence). This CDR3 spans 15 amino acids. In nucleotides, the CDR3 is TGCAGTGCCAGACCCGGGACTAATGGGGATTCACCCCTCCACTTT. It yields the protein CSARPGTNGDSPLHF.

About this clonotype itself: This may arise from a read error, as a much more abundant clone is one base away. The chain has TRBV20-1 and TRBJ1-1, with a weak D call TRBD1 (6 bases). Germline loops: CDR1 DFQATT, CDR2 SNEGSKA (reference sequence). CDR3 length equals 14 residues. CDR3 sequence: CSAGEDSGPVGAFF. CDR3 nucleotides: TGCAGTGCTGGAGAGGACAGTGGGCCTGTTGGCGCTTTCTTT.